This T cell receptor (beta chain) was sequenced for a study of T cells in localized non-small cell lung cancer. This CDR3 has 14 residues. By sample fraction, this clone is medium-sized. Its antigen is still unknown. Data came from immunoSEQ multiplex PCR; TCRdb stores just in-frame clones and leaves some out. The data contain approximately 1,100 clones, approximately 30% of them singletons. Notes on the study in general: A median approximately 57 of the top 100 tumor clones appeared in adjacent lung.

The V and J genes are TRBV1 and TRBJ1-1; the D segment call TRBD1 is taken from the table without a DNA check. TRBV1 is shown as a pseudogene. The specimen comprised normal lung tissue next to the tumor, sampled before any cancer treatment. This TCR was sampled from a male donor older than 55 with stage I lung adenocarcinoma. The chain's CDR3 is CASSLGTGYTEAFF. Written as DNA, the CDR3 is TGCGCCAGCAGCCTCGGGACAGGGTACACTGAAGCTTTCTTT.